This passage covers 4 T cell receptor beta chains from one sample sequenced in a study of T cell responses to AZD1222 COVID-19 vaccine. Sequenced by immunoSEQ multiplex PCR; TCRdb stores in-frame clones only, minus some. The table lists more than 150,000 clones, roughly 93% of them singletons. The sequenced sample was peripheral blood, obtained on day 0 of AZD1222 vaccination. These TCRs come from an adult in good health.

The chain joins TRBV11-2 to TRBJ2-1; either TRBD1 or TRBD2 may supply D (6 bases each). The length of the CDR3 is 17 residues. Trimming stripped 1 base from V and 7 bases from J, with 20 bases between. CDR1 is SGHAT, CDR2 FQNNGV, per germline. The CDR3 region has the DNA TGTGCCAGCAGCTTAGCAGGGGCGGGGTACAAGGGGAATGAGCAGTTCTTC. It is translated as CASSLAGAGYKGNEQFF.

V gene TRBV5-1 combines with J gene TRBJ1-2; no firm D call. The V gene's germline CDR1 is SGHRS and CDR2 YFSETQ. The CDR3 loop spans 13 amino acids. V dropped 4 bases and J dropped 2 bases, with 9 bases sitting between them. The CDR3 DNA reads TGCGCCAGCAGCCTTGGATCGAACTATGGCTACACCTTC. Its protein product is CASSLGSNYGYTF.

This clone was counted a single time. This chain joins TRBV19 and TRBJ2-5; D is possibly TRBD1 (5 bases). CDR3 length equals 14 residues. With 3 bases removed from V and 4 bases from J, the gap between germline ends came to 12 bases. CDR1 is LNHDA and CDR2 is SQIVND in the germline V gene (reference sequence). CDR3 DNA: TGTGCCAGTAGTATCCAGGGTGGGATAGAGACCCAGTACTTC. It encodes CASSIQGGIETQYF.

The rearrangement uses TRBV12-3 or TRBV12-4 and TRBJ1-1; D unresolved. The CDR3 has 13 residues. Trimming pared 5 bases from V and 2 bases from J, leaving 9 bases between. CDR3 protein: CASSVGINTEAFF. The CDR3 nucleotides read TGTGCCAGCAGTGTGGGGATTAACACTGAAGCTTTCTTT.